The following is a T cell receptor beta chain sequence with its context. The data belong to a study of glioma-infiltrating T cells after dendritic cell vaccination. V gave up 1 base and J gave up 5 bases; unmatched junction bases: 1. The CDR3 loop spans 14 amino acids. Looked up from germline, CDR1 is LNHNV and CDR2 is YYDKDF (reference sequence). Sequenced by immunoSEQ multiplex PCR; TCRdb stores in-frame clones only, minus some. Here the sample spans 80,000 to 95,000 clones, over 75% being singletons. Only patients with spare fresh-frozen tumor and over two years of follow-up were included. The source was blood, collected before dendritic cell vaccination. The clonotype originates from a human donor with glioblastoma. The V gene is TRBV15, the J gene TRBJ2-1; TRBD2 agrees at 8 bases. CDR3 amino acids: CATSRGSGDNEQFF. CDR3 nucleotides: TGTGCCACCAGCAGAGGTAGCGGGGACAATGAGCAGTTCTTC.